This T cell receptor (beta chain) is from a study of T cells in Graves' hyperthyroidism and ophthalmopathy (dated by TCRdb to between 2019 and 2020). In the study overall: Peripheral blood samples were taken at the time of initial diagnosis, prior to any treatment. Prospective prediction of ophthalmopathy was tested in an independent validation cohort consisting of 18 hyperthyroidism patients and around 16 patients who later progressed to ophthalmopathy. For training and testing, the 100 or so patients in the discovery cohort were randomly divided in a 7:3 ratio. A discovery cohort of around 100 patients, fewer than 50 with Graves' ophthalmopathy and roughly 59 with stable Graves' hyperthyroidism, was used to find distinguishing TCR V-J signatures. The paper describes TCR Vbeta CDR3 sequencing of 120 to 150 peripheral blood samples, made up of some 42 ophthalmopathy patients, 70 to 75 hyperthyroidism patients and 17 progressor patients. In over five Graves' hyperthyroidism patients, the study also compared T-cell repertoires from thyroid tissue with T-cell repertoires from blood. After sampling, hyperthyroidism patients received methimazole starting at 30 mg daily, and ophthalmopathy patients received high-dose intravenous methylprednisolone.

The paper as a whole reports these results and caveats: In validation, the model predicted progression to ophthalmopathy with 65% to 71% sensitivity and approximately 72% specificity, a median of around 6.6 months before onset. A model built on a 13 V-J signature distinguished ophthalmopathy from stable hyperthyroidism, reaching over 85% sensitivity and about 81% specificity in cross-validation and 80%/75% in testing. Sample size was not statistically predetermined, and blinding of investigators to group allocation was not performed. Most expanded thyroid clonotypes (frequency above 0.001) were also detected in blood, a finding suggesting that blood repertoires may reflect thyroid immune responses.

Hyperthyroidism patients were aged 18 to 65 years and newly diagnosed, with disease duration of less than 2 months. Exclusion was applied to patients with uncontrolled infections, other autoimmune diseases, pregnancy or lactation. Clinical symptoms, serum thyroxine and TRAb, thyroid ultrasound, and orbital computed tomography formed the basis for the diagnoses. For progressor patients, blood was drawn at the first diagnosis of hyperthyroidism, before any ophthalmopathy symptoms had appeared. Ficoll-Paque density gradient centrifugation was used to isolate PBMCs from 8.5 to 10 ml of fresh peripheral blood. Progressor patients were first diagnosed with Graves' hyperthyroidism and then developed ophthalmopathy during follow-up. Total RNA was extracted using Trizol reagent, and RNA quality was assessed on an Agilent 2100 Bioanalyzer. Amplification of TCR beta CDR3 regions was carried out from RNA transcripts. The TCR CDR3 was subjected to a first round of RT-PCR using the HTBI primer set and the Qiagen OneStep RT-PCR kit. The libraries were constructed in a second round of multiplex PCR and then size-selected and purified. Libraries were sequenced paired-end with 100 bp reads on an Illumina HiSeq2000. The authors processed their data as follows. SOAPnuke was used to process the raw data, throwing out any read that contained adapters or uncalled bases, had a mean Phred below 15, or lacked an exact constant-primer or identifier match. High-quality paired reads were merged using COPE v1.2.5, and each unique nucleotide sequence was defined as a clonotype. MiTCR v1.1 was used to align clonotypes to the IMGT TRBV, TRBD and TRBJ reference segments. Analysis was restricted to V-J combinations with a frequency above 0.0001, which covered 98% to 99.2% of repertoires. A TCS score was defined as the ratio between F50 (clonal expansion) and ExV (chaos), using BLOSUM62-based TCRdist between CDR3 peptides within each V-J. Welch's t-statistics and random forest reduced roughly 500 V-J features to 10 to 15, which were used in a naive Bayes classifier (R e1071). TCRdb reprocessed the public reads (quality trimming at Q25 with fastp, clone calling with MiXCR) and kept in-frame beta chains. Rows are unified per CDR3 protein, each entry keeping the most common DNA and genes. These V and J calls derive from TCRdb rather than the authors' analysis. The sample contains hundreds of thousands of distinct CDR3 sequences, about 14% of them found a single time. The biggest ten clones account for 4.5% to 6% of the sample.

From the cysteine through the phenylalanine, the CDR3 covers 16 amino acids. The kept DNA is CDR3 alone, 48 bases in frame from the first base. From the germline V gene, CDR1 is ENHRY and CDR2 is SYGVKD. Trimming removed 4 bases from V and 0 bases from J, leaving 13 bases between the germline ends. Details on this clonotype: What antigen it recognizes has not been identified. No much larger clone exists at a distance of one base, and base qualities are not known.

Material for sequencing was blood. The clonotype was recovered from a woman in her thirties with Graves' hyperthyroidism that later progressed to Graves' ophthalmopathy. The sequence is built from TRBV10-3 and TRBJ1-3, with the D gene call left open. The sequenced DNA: TGTGCCATCAGTGGCAATTATCAGAGCTCTGGAAACACCATATATTTT. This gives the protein CAISGNYQSSGNTIYF.